The 21 T cell receptor beta chains below come from one sample, sequenced in a study of PD-1 blockade in mismatch repair-deficient tumors. Clones were read by immunoSEQ multiplex PCR, and TCRdb kept only the in-frame ones, dropping some. Of approximately 25,000 clones detected, about 83% appear once; the ten largest clones hold about 19%. This specimen was peripheral blood, taken 12 weeks after starting pembrolizumab. All receptors derive from an adult with mismatch repair-deficient cancer.

The rearrangement uses TRBV10-1 and TRBJ1-2, with a tentative D call TRBD1 (5 bases). Trimming cost V 2 bases and J 8 bases, with 12 bases left between them. The CDR3 sequence is 13 residues long. Per germline, CDR1 WNHNN and CDR2 SYGVQD (reference sequence). The CDR3 coding sequence is TGCGCCAGCAGTGAGAGTTGGAGGGGAGGCTACACCTTC. Translating it yields CASSESWRGGYTF.

The sample holds one count of this clone. The chain has TRBV6-4 and TRBJ2-3; 8 nucleotides match TRBD2. This CDR3 is built from 13 residues. V trimming: 4 bases; J trimming: 3 bases; junction bases outside the gene matches: 0. The germline V gene encodes CDR1 MRHNA and CDR2 SNTAGT. The CDR3 coding sequence is TGTGCCAGCAGTGCTAGCGGGACAGATACGCAGTATTTT. It is translated as CASSASGTDTQYF.

This clone was counted between two and nine times. The chain carries TRBV7-8 and TRBJ2-7; D ambiguous. Germline V CDR1 and CDR2: SGHVS, FQNEAQ. This CDR3 has 13 residues. Deletions cut 3 bases from V and 3 bases from J, with 9 bases between. This chain's CDR3 is CASSFNLFYEQYF. As DNA, the CDR3 is TGTGCCAGCAGCTTCAACTTATTCTACGAGCAGTACTTC.

CDR3 region: CASSQDWGRVLSSNEKLFF. In DNA form, the CDR3 reads TGCGCCAGCAGCCAAGATTGGGGTCGAGTGTTGTCGTCTAATGAAAAACTGTTTTTT. This chain joins TRBV4-3 and TRBJ1-4; D ambiguous. The CDR3 has 19 residues. Germline V gene data show CDR1 as LGHNA and CDR2 as YSLEER. V was shortened by 0 bases and J by 3 bases, with 20 bases between the two germline ends.

V is TRBV6-5 and J is TRBJ2-5; D gene ambiguous. Germline CDR1 is MNHEY and CDR2 is SVGAGI. The CDR3 contains 14 residues. V was cut by 6 bases and J by 5 bases, with 16 bases left in between. The CDR3 spells CASRYPRTGETQYF. CDR3 coding DNA: TGTGCCAGCAGATACCCCCGAACCGGGGAGACCCAGTACTTC.

This sequence joins TRBV10-3 and TRBJ2-3; D tentatively reads TRBD1 or TRBD2 (6 bases each). Per the germline V gene, CDR1 is ENHRY and CDR2 is SYGVKD. This CDR3 has 16 amino acids. V lost 3 bases and J lost 6, with 19 bases in between. CDR3 sequence reads: CAISEGGPGEADTQYF. For the CDR3, the DNA is TGTGCCATCAGTGAAGGGGGGCCTGGGGAGGCGGATACGCAGTATTTT.

The rearrangement joins TRBV7-9 to TRBJ2-1; D tentatively fits TRBD1 or TRBD2 (5 bases each). The CDR3 is made up of 14 amino acids. CDR1 is SEHNR and CDR2 is FQNEAQ in the germline V gene (reference sequence). The V gene lost 1 base and the J gene lost 12 bases, with 16 bases spanning the gap. The CDR3 region is CASSLVGPQRGQFF. The CDR3 nucleotides are TGTGCCAGCAGCTTAGTGGGGCCGCAGAGGGGGCAGTTCTTC.

The sample holds one count of this clone. CDR3 region: CASRIIAGGYNEQFF. CDR3 nucleotides: TGTGCCAGCAGAATCATAGCGGGAGGCTACAATGAGCAGTTCTTC. The chain couples TRBV9 to TRBJ2-1, with 10 bases identical to TRBD2. CDR1 and CDR2 from the germline V gene are SGDLS and YYNGEE. This CDR3 has 15 residues. The junction had 5 bases not matched to a gene; V was cut back by 5 bases and J by 3 bases.

A single count supports this clone. The CDR3 is CASNTGRGENIQYF. The CDR3 DNA is TGTGCCTCAAATACAGGGAGGGGAGAAAACATTCAGTACTTC. The rearrangement links TRBV10-3 to TRBJ2-4; D is possibly TRBD2 (7 bases). Germline values: CDR1 ENHRY, CDR2 SYGVKD. The CDR3 extends over 14 amino acids. Trimming removed 11 bases at V and 5 bases at J, with 19 bases between.

V usage is TRBV30 and J usage is TRBJ2-7; TRBD2 agrees at 9 bases. J gave up 2 bases and V 0 bases, and 2 bases lay outside the gene matches. Germline-derived CDR1 and CDR2 are GTSNPN and SVGIG (reference sequence). CDR3 length equals 14 residues. The CDR3, as DNA: TGTGCCTGGAGTGTTTCTAGCGGGGCCTACGAGCAGTACTTC. It yields the protein CAWSVSSGAYEQYF.

The chain has TRBV4-2 and TRBJ2-3, with D hard to call. The V end lost 1 base, the J end lost 4 bases, and 12 bases lay between the germline ends. The CDR3 runs to 15 residues. Germline CDR1 and CDR2: LGHNA and YNFKEQ. CDR3 DNA sequence: TGTGCCAGCAGCCAAGGAATGGCAGCCCCAGATACGCAGTATTTT. Residues: CASSQGMAAPDTQYF.

The rearrangement links TRBV2 to TRBJ2-3, with D uncertain. CDR3 length equals 13 residues. Germline CDR1 SNHLY, CDR2 FYNNEI. With 3 bases removed from V and 2 bases from J, the gap between germline ends came to 6 bases. This CDR3 reads CASSDHTTDTQYF. CDR3 in DNA: TGTGCCAGCAGTGACCACACCACAGATACGCAGTATTTT.

In its sample, this clone was seen a few times. V is TRBV5-1 and J is TRBJ2-2; no clear D. Trimming cost V 5 bases and J 5 bases, with 13 bases left between them. Per the germline V gene, CDR1 is SGHRS and CDR2 is YFSETQ. The CDR3 covers 14 residues. Written as DNA, the CDR3 is TGCGCCAGCAGTCTTGTAGGAGAGACCGGGGAGCTGTTTTTT. As protein: CASSLVGETGELFF.

The CDR3 DNA reads as TGTGCCAGCAGCCCTGACGCGAGCTCCTACAATGAGCAGTTCTTC. Residues: CASSPDASSYNEQFF. This rearrangement joins TRBV14 to TRBJ2-1; D unclear. Germline loops: CDR1 SGHDN, CDR2 FVKESK. Deletions cut 4 bases from V and 0 bases from J, with 10 bases between. This CDR3 comprises 15 residues.

The chain is built from TRBV10-3 and TRBJ2-7; D ambiguous. V lost 8 bases to trimming and J lost 2 bases, with 16 bases between them. CDR1 is ENHRY, CDR2 SYGVKD, per germline. This CDR3 has 14 amino acids. CDR3 in amino acids: CAIGITDPAYEQYF. CDR3 nucleotide sequence: TGTGCCATCGGCATCACGGACCCAGCCTACGAGCAGTACTTC.

The V call is TRBV29-1, the J call TRBJ2-7; tentatively, D is TRBD1 (6 bases). The CDR3 totals 15 residues. Germline V gene sequence: CDR1 SQVTM, CDR2 ANQGSEA. Deletions cut 4 bases from V and 0 bases from J, with 16 bases between. The CDR3 coding sequence is TGCAGCGTTGTCTTGGGGGCGCGCCCCTCCTACGAGCAGTACTTC. Amino acids: CSVVLGARPSYEQYF.

This clone occurred a few times. This rearrangement joins TRBV28 to TRBJ1-2; D perhaps matches TRBD1 (6 bases). Germline lookup yields CDR1 MDHEN and CDR2 SYDVKM. V lost 10 bases and J 9 bases, leaving 24 bases between the germline ends. The CDR3 runs 14 residues. DNA for the CDR3: TGTGCCACCCAGGTCAATCAGGGGCCACACAGCTACACCTTC. The encoded protein is CATQVNQGPHSYTF.

V and J are TRBV7-9 and TRBJ2-7; TRBD1 or TRBD2 may be the D gene (5 bases each). The CDR3 length is 12 residues. Trimming removed 1 base from V and 6 bases from J, with 7 bases in between. From germline, CDR1 is SEHNR and CDR2 FQNEAQ (reference sequence). As DNA, the CDR3 is TGTGCCAGCAGCTTAGGGGGGACCGAGCAGTACTTC. The encoded protein is CASSLGGTEQYF.

This sequence joins TRBV27 and TRBJ2-3, with D uncertain. The CDR3 loop spans 17 amino acids. The V end was cut by 1 base, the J end by 0 bases, with 14 bases between. The germline V gene has CDR1 MNHEY and CDR2 SMNVEV (reference sequence). CDR3 in DNA: TGTGCCAGCAGTTTATTTGCAGGCCGAGCCAGCACAGATACGCAGTATTTT. Protein sequence: CASSLFAGRASTDTQYF.

CDR3 DNA sequence: TGTGCCAGCAGCTTAACGGGGAACCAAGAGACCCAGTACTTC. Its protein product is CASSLTGNQETQYF. The chain links TRBV11-2 to TRBJ2-5; tentative D call: TRBD2 (5 bases). The germline V and J ends were trimmed by 2 bases and 0 bases, with 7 bases remaining between them. The CDR3 is made up of 14 amino acids. Germline V gives CDR1 SGHAT, CDR2 FQNNGV. Combining the CDR3 with reference TRBV11-2 and TRBJ2-5 gives the whole variable domain EAGVAQSPRYKIIEKRQSVAFWCNPISGHATLYWYQQILGQGPKLLIQFQNNGVVDDSQLPKDRFSAERLKGVDSTLKIQPAKLEDSAVYLCASSLTGNQETQYFGPGTRLLVL.

The chain has TRBV14 and TRBJ1-2; D call uncertain. Germline V gene lookup returns CDR1 SGHDN and CDR2 FVKESK. V was pared by 0 bases and J by 1 base, with 0 bases between. This CDR3 is 12 amino acids long. CDR3 coding DNA: TGTGCCAGCAGCCAAGATAACTATGGCTACACCTTC. Translation gives CASSQDNYGYTF.